These 18 T cell receptor beta chains originate from one sample sequenced in a study of beta chain features in type 1 diabetes. The study's findings and limits: Moderate but significant shortening of TCRB CDR3s was recorded in all four CD4+ subsets from Type 1 diabetes patients.

Antigens of these TCRs are unknown. The isolated RNA, all of it, was reverse transcribed, so expressed TCRB transcripts were what got sequenced. Sequenced by immunoSEQ multiplex PCR; TCRdb stores in-frame clones only, minus some. Among hundreds of thousands of clones listed, more than 13% were seen once. Sample: naive CD4+ T cells from blood. These receptors were collected from a man between 18 and 29 years old with type 1 diabetes.

The chain recombines TRBV19 with TRBJ2-5, with 9 bases matching TRBD2. Looked up from germline, CDR1 is LNHDA and CDR2 is SQIVND (reference sequence). This CDR3 has 15 amino acids. With V trimmed by 7 bases and J by 4 bases, 10 bases remained unmatched. CDR3 DNA: TGTGCCAGTAACCCGCTAGCGGGGACTCGAGAGACCCAGTACTTC. Its protein product is CASNPLAGTRETQYF. Drawing the rest from reference TRBV19 and TRBJ2-5, the complete variable domain is DGGITQSPKYLFRKEGQNVTLSCEQNLNHDAMYWYRQDPGQGLRLIYYSQIVNDFQKGDIAEGYSVSREKKESFPLTVTSAQKNPTAFYLCASNPLAGTRETQYFGPGTRLLVL.

The chain joins TRBV4-3 to TRBJ1-4; 8 bases match TRBD1. Germline V gene sequence: CDR1 LGHNA, CDR2 YSLEER. This CDR3 has 15 residues. Trimming at V came to 2 bases and at J to 5 bases, leaving 4 bases not matched to a gene. CDR3 residues: CASSQQQGGNEKLFF. The CDR3 DNA reads as TGCGCCAGCAGCCAACAACAGGGGGGGAATGAAAAACTGTTTTTT.

CDR3 DNA: TGTGCCAGCAGCCGATCAGAACCCGAGACCCAGTACTTC. This encodes CASSRSEPETQYF. The chain uses TRBV7-3 and TRBJ2-5; D is ambiguous. From germline, CDR1 is SGHTA and CDR2 FQGTGA. V lost 5 bases and J 5 bases, leaving 12 bases between the germline ends. This CDR3 is built from 13 residues.

This clone was picked up a small number of times. This chain joins TRBV6-6 and TRBJ1-2, with TRBD1 as a possible D gene (5 bases). CDR1 and CDR2 (germline): MNHNY, SVGAGI (reference sequence). The CDR3 covers 12 residues. The V end lost 7 bases, the J end lost 4 bases, and 10 bases lay between the germline ends. This chain's CDR3 is CASNQGTYGYTF. CDR3 nucleotide sequence: TGTGCCAGCAACCAGGGCACCTATGGCTACACCTTC.

The rearrangement links TRBV11-2 to TRBJ1-4; D remains unclear. V was cut by 1 base and J by 6 bases, with 15 bases left in between. The germline V gene has CDR1 SGHAT and CDR2 FQNNGV. The CDR3 totals 16 residues. The CDR3: CASSLAGVRLHEKLFF. The CDR3 nucleotides read TGTGCCAGCAGCTTAGCGGGAGTCAGGTTGCATGAAAAACTGTTTTTT.

This clone was counted between two and nine times. This chain links TRBV28 with TRBJ1-6; 7 nucleotides align to TRBD1. In germline, CDR1 is MDHEN, CDR2 SYDVKM. The J segment lost 8 bases and the V segment lost 11 bases, leaving 6 bases of the junction unmatched. The CDR3 extends over 12 amino acids. This CDR3 is CASTGVDSPLHF. The CDR3 DNA reads TGTGCCTCCACAGGGGTGGATTCACCCCTCCACTTT.

This sequence joins TRBV5-1 and TRBJ1-6; D remains unclear. V was shortened by 0 bases and J by 9 bases, with 10 bases between the two germline ends. Germline-derived CDR1 and CDR2 are SGHRS and YFSETQ. The CDR3 runs to 14 residues. The CDR3 is CASSLGGVGSPLHF. In nucleotides, the CDR3 is TGCGCCAGCAGCTTGGGGGGTGTAGGTTCACCCCTCCACTTT.

This clone came up a few times. V is TRBV4-3 and J is TRBJ1-5; D gene uncertain. The CDR3 is 14 residues long. Germline V CDR1 and CDR2: LGHNA, YSLEER. Trimming took off 4 bases at V and 5 bases at J, with 12 bases between the two ends. The CDR3 region has the DNA TGCGCCAGCAGCCTGAGGAAGCAGGATCAGCCCCAGCATTTT. Translated: CASSLRKQDQPQHF.

This clone was seen a handful of times. The CDR3 loop is CASKSSEGIPSYEQYF. The CDR3 nucleotides are TGTGCCAGTAAATCCTCCGAGGGAATACCCTCCTACGAGCAGTACTTC. The genes are TRBV19 and TRBJ2-7, with D possibly TRBD2 on 5 matching bases. Looked up from germline, CDR1 is LNHDA and CDR2 is SQIVND (reference sequence). Trimming cost V 7 bases and J 0 bases, with 19 bases left between them. CDR3 length: 16 amino acids.

The table lists this clone with a few counts. V gene TRBV29-1 combines with J gene TRBJ2-2; perhaps D is TRBD1 or TRBD2 (5 bases each). The CDR3 is made up of 14 amino acids. Trimming stripped 5 bases from V and 0 bases from J, with 10 bases between. Per the germline V gene, CDR1 is SQVTM and CDR2 is ANQGSEA. The CDR3 loop is CSVPRETNTGELFF. In DNA, the CDR3 is TGCAGCGTTCCCAGGGAGACGAACACCGGGGAGCTGTTTTTT.

The rearrangement joins TRBV28 to TRBJ2-7; 7 bases are a match to TRBD1. Looked up from germline, CDR1 is MDHEN and CDR2 is SYDVKM. The CDR3 runs to 16 residues. The junction had 12 bases not matched to a gene; V was cut back by 4 bases and J by 3 bases. The CDR3 bases are TGTGCCAGCAGTTCCTCTGCACAGGGGATAGGCTACGAGCAGTACTTC. Translated: CASSSSAQGIGYEQYF. The whole variable domain, remainder taken from reference TRBV28 and TRBJ2-7, is DVKVTQSSRYLVKRTGEKVFLECVQDMDHENMFWYRQDPGLGLRLIYFSYDVKMKEKGDIPEGYSVSREKKERFSLILESASTNQTSMYLCASSSSAQGIGYEQYFGPGTRLTVT.

The rearrangement joins TRBV5-1 to TRBJ2-1, with D maybe TRBD1 (5 bases). CDR1 is SGHRS and CDR2 is YFSETQ in the germline V gene. Deletions cut 2 bases from V and 10 bases from J, with 16 bases between. The CDR3 loop spans 14 amino acids. The chain's CDR3 is CASSLTGQTMEQFF. DNA for the CDR3: TGCGCCAGCAGCTTAACAGGACAAACAATGGAGCAGTTCTTC.

This chain uses TRBV15 with TRBJ2-6; D possibly uses TRBD1 or TRBD2 (5 bases each). The CDR3 runs 16 residues. Germline CDR1 LNHNV, CDR2 YYDKDF (reference sequence). V was cut by 1 base and J by 4 bases, with 11 bases left in between. The CDR3 loop is CATSRARGSGANVLTF. CDR3 in DNA: TGTGCCACCAGCAGAGCGAGGGGCTCCGGGGCCAACGTCCTGACTTTC.

Points on this clone: This specimen includes other DNA sequences encoding the same CDR3. The chain carries TRBV20-1 and TRBJ2-7; D uncertain. The CDR3 spans 11 residues. Per the germline V gene, CDR1 is DFQATT and CDR2 is SNEGSKA (reference sequence). Trimming shortened V by 0 bases and J by 0 bases, and 0 bases separated the two germline ends. The CDR3 nucleotides are TGCAGTGCTAGAGACTCCTACGAGCAGTACTTC. Translation gives CSARDSYEQYF.

The chain is built from TRBV13 and TRBJ2-7; D remains ambiguous. Between the trimmed V and J ends, which lost 5 bases and 3 bases, there was a span of 11 bases. CDR3 length: 13 residues. Germline V gene sequence: CDR1 PRHDT, CDR2 FYEKMQ (reference sequence). The CDR3 loop is CASSPVSRYEQYF. The CDR3, as DNA: TGTGCCAGCAGCCCCGTTTCCCGCTACGAGCAGTACTTC. The variable domain in full, completed from reference TRBV13 and TRBJ2-7, reads AAGVIQSPRHLIKEKRETATLKCYPIPRHDTVYWYQQGPGQDPQFLISFYEKMQSDKGSIPDRFSAQQFSDYHSELNMSSLELGDSALYFCASSPVSRYEQYFGPGTRLTVT.

This clone was detected a few times. This chain joins TRBV4-1 and TRBJ1-1, with a weak D call TRBD1 (6 bases). The CDR3 runs 17 residues. Germline lookup yields CDR1 MGHRA and CDR2 YSYEKL. V was pared by 0 bases and J by 2 bases, with 16 bases between. CDR3: CASSQDGSTGTNTEAFF. The CDR3 DNA reads as TGCGCCAGCAGCCAAGATGGTTCCACAGGGACTAACACTGAAGCTTTCTTT.

This CDR3 is CAWTYNHYNEQFF. The CDR3 DNA follows: TGTGCCTGGACCTACAACCACTACAATGAGCAGTTCTTC. The V gene is TRBV30, the J gene TRBJ2-1; D not resolved. Trimming removed 4 bases from V and 3 bases from J, with 10 bases in between. This CDR3 is 13 amino acids long. Germline V CDR1 and CDR2: GTSNPN, SVGIG (reference sequence).

This clone appeared a few times. The chain uses TRBV2 and TRBJ2-1, with a tentative D call TRBD1 (5 bases). V was clipped by 7 bases and J by 2 bases, with 12 bases between them. Per germline, CDR1 SNHLY and CDR2 FYNNEI. This CDR3 spans 14 amino acids. CDR3 in DNA: TGTGCCAGCAAGGTGACAGTGGCCTACAATGAGCAGTTCTTC. As protein: CASKVTVAYNEQFF.